The rows below give T cell receptor beta chains drawn from one sample of a study of CD8+ T cells in alopecia areata. Sequencing was performed with immunoSEQ multiplex PCR; in TCRdb, only in-frame clones are kept and a portion is missing. The sample has about 200,000 clones; approximately 53% are singletons. The material sequenced was CD8+ T cells sorted from blood. Receptor source: a human donor in good health. Each CDR3 is given with its conserved first and last residue. The D gene is left open where the match is weak. The size entry is marked missing in some rows and otherwise reads once, few, many or a size class.

cdr3_length d_call j_call v_call clone_size cdr3_aa cdr3_nt
15 - TRBJ1-1 TRBV12-5 - CASGDVGGANTEAFF TGTGCTAGTGGTGACGTCGGGGGCGCGAACACTGAAGCTTTCTTT
14 TRBD1 TRBJ2-7 TRBV29-1 - CSVQDRVASYEQYF TGCAGCGTTCAAGACAGGGTGGCGTCCTACGAGCAGTACTTC
14 - TRBJ1-1 TRBV27 - CASSLAPGSTEAFF TGTGCCAGCAGTTTAGCGCCAGGATCTACTGAAGCTTTCTTT
13 - TRBJ1-5 TRBV15 - CATTEVSNQPQHF TGTGCCACAACGGAGGTTAGCAATCAGCCCCAGCATTTT
16 TRBD1 TRBJ2-7 TRBV7-9 - CASSLGYGDRSYEQYF TGTGCCAGCAGCTTAGGCTACGGGGACAGGTCCTACGAGCAGTACTTC
15 TRBD1 TRBJ1-6 TRBV6-4 - CASSDSTGGNSPLHF TGTGCCAGCAGTGACTCGACAGGGGGTAATTCACCCCTCCACTTT
12 - TRBJ1-1 TRBV4-1 - CASSRGGTEAFF TGCGCCAGCAGCCGAGGGGGGACCGAAGCTTTCTTT
13 - TRBJ1-2 TRBV6-1 - CASSPTSNYGYTF TGTGCCAGCAGCCCGACAAGCAACTATGGCTACACCTTC
16 - TRBJ2-7 TRBV4-1 - CASSQEHGHVSYEQYF TGCGCCAGCAGCCAAGAACATGGACACGTCTCCTACGAGCAGTACTTC
14 - TRBJ2-1 TRBV27 - CASSSLDRLNEQFF TGTGCCAGCAGTTCCCTGGACAGATTAAATGAGCAGTTCTTC
19 TRBD1 TRBJ2-7 TRBV14 - CASSQGIRDRGTVSYEQYF TGTGCCAGCAGCCAGGGCATCCGGGACAGGGGTACGGTTTCCTACGAGCAGTACTTC
14 - TRBJ1-2 TRBV2 - CASSEGVSRYGYTF TGTGCCAGCAGTGAAGGAGTCAGCCGCTATGGCTACACCTTC
14 - TRBJ2-5 TRBV12-5 - CASGLGGNQETQYF TGTGCTAGTGGTTTGGGCGGAAATCAAGAGACCCAGTACTTC
14 - TRBJ1-6 TRBV6-4 - CASSDGGKHSPLHF TGTGCCAGCAGTGACGGGGGTAAACATTCACCCCTCCACTTT
13 - TRBJ2-5 TRBV29-1 - CSVGVPYQETQYF TGCAGCGTTGGGGTTCCGTACCAAGAGACCCAGTACTTC
10 - TRBJ2-1 TRBV30 - CASDANEQFF TGTGCCTCAGATGCCAATGAGCAGTTCTTC
16 TRBD2 TRBJ2-2 TRBV18 few CASSPPGLANTGELFF TGTGCCAGCTCACCACCGGGACTAGCGAACACCGGGGAGCTGTTTTTT
12 - TRBJ2-7 TRBV13 few CASSQTSYEQYF TGTGCCAGCAGCCAAACATCCTACGAGCAGTACTTC
12 TRBD1 TRBJ1-6 TRBV10-3 few CAIQGAGSPLHF TGTGCCATCCAGGGGGCAGGTTCACCCCTCCACTTT
13 - TRBJ1-2 TRBV5-4 once CASSLVPGTGYTF TGTGCCAGCAGCTTAGTACCGGGTACGGGCTACACCTTC
17 TRBD2 TRBJ2-3 TRBV4-1 - CASSQEGLAGFTDTQYF TGCGCCAGCAGCCAAGAGGGACTAGCGGGGTTCACAGATACGCAGTATTTT
14 - TRBJ1-2 TRBV27 - CASSLTAANYGYTF TGTGCCAGCAGTTTAACGGCCGCTAACTATGGCTACACCTTC
15 - TRBJ2-1 TRBV5-1 - CASAKGINNYNEQFF TGCGCCAGCGCGAAGGGCATCAACAACTACAATGAGCAGTTCTTC
12 TRBD1 TRBJ1-4 TRBV10-3 - CAIGTGDEKLFF TGTGCCATCGGGACAGGGGATGAAAAACTGTTTTTT
12 - TRBJ1-2 TRBV30 - CAWSGKGHGYTF TGTGCCTGGAGTGGGAAGGGGCACGGCTACACCTTC
13 - TRBJ1-3 TRBV4-2 - CASSQALGNTIYF TGTGCCAGCAGCCAAGCGTTAGGAAACACCATATATTTT
13 - TRBJ2-7 TRBV5-1 - CASSLTGIHEQYF TGCGCCAGCAGCCTGACAGGCATCCACGAGCAGTACTTC
11 - TRBJ2-2 TRBV13 few CATANTGELFF TGTGCCACCGCGAACACCGGGGAGCTGTTTTTT
13 - TRBJ1-1 TRBV5-4 - CASSLVLGGEAFF TGTGCCAGCAGCTTGGTACTTGGGGGCGAGGCTTTCTTT
16 - TRBJ1-2 TRBV27 - CASSLVGRGDHYGYTF TGTGCCAGCAGCCTCGTGGGGAGGGGGGATCACTATGGCTACACCTTC
11 - TRBJ2-5 TRBV6-5 once CASSLQETQYF TGTGCCAGCAGTTTACAAGAGACCCAGTACTTC
15 - TRBJ2-7 TRBV7-2 - CASSHNPQIPYEQYF TGTGCCAGCAGTCACAATCCCCAGATTCCCTACGAGCAGTACTTC